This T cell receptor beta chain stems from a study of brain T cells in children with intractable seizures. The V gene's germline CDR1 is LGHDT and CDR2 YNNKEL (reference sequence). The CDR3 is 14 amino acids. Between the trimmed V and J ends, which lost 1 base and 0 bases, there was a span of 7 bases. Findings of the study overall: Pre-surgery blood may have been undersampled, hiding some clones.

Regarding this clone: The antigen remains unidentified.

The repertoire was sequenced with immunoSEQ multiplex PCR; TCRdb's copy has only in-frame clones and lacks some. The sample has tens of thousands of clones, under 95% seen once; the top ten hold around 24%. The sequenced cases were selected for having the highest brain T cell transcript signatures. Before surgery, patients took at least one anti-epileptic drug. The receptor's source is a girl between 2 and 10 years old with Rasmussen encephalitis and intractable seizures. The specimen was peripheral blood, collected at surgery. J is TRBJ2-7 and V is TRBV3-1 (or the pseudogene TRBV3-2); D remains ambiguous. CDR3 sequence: CASSQARSSYEQYF. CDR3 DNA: TGTGCCAGCAGCCAAGCACGGTCCTCCTACGAGCAGTACTTC.